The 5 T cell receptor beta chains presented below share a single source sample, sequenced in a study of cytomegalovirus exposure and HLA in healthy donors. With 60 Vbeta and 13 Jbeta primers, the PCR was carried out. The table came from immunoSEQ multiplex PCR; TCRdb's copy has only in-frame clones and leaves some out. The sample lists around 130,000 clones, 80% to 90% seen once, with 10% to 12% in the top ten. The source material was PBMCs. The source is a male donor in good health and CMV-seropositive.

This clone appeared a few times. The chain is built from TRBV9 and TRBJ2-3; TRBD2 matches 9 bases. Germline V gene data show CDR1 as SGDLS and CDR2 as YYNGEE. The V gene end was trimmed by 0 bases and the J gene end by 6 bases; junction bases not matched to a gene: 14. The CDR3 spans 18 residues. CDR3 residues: CASSVVKVAGGPTDTQYF. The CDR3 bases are TGTGCCAGCAGCGTAGTGAAGGTGGCGGGAGGGCCCACGGATACGCAGTATTTT.

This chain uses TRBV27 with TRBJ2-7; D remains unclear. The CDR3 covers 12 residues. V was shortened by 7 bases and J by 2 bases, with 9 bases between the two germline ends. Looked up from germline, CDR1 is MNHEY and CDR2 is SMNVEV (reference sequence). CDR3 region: CASTDIAYEQYF. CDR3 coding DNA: TGTGCCAGCACCGACATAGCCTACGAGCAGTACTTC.

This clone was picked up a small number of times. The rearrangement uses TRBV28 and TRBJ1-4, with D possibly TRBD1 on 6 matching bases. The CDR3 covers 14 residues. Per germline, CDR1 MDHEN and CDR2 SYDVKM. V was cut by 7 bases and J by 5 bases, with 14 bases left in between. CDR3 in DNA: TGTGCCAGCACCGCGACAGGCTCGAATGAAAAACTGTTTTTT. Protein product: CASTATGSNEKLFF.

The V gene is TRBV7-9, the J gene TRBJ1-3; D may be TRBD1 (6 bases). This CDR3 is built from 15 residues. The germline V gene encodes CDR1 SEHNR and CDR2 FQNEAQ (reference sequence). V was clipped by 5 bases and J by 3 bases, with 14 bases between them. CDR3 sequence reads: CASSLMGADGNTIYF. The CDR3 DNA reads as TGTGCCAGCAGCCTAATGGGGGCGGATGGAAACACCATATATTTT.

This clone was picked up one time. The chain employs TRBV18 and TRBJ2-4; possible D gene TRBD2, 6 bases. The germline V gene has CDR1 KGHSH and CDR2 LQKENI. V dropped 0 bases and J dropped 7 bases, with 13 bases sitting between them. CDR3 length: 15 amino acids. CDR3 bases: TGTGCCAGCTCACCACCGTTGCTTGCGGGGAACATTCAGTACTTC. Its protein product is CASSPPLLAGNIQYF.